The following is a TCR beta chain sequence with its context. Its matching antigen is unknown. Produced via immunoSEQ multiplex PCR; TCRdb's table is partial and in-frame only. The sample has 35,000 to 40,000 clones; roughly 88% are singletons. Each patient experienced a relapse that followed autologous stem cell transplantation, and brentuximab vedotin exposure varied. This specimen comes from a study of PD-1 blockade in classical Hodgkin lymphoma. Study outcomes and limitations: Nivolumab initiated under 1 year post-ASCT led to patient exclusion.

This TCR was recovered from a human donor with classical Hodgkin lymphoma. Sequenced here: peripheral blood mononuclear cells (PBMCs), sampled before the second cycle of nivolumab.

CDR3 residues: CASSLRLGKTDTQYF. The CDR3 region has the DNA TGCGCCAGCAGCTTGCGCCTTGGCAAGACAGATACGCAGTATTTT. V is TRBV5-1 and J is TRBJ2-3; D not resolved. Germline V gene lookup returns CDR1 SGHRS and CDR2 YFSETQ. This CDR3 has 15 amino acids. The V gene lost 1 base and the J gene lost 3 bases, with 12 bases spanning the gap.